The clone carrying this T cell receptor (beta chain) turned up a few times. The antigen is not known. Germline CDR1 MGHRA, CDR2 YSYEKL. This CDR3 is built from 17 residues. V dropped 3 bases and J dropped 7; count of bases not matched to a gene: 16. Clinicians diagnosed patients from clinical symptoms, serum thyroxine and TRAb, thyroid ultrasound and orbital computed tomography. This record comes from a study of T cells in Graves' hyperthyroidism and ophthalmopathy. Study outcomes and limitations: A median about 6 months before onset, the model predicted ophthalmopathy. Most thyroid clonotypes with frequency above 0.001 were detected in blood.

Regions amplified from RNA transcripts were the TCR beta CDR3 regions. First-round RT-PCR targeting the TCR CDR3 was performed with the HTBI primer set. TCRdb reprocessed the multiplex PCR reads via MiXCR and lists one record per CDR3 protein. The repertoire holds nearly 600,000 distinct CDR3 sequences, with 14% as singletons. This receptor was obtained from a woman aged 18-30 years with Graves' ophthalmopathy. The sample was blood. The chain links TRBV4-1 to TRBJ2-7; TRBD2 matches 9 bases. CDR3 amino acids: CASSHSLAGPFEGEQYF. The CDR3 nucleotides read TGCGCCAGCAGCCACTCCCTAGCGGGACCCTTTGAAGGGGAGCAGTACTTC.